This T cell receptor beta chain emerged from a study of cytomegalovirus exposure and HLA in healthy donors. Whole-study findings and limits: Previous analysis showed most TCR beta V segments were productive about 90% or about 30% of the time.

Between the trimmed V and J ends, which lost 3 bases and 8 bases, there was a span of 8 bases. CDR3 length: 12 residues. Germline-derived CDR1 and CDR2 are MNHEY and SMNVEV (reference sequence). In the PCR, 60 Vbeta and 13 Jbeta primers were used. Libraries were prepared by immunoSEQ multiplex PCR; TCRdb keeps only in-frame clonotypes and omits some of them. The sample has over 85,000 clones, 55% to 80% seen once. About this clone itself: Its antigen remains unidentified.

Input material: PBMCs. The chain uses TRBV27 and TRBJ2-1; D is perhaps TRBD1 (6 bases). This receptor was identified in a female donor in good health and CMV-seronegative. CDR3 bases: TGTGCCAGCAGTTTCCGACAGGATGAGCAGTTCTTC. This translates into CASSFRQDEQFF.